The clone carrying this TCR beta chain showed up many times. The CDR3 has 16 amino acids. The ends lost 3 bases at V and 0 bases at J; junction bases unmatched: 4. Germline V CDR1 and CDR2: DFQATT, SNEGSKA (reference sequence). These data are taken from a study of human T cells and chemical hapten exposure. Unique molecular identifiers were attached to individual cDNA molecules during library preparation. MiXCR was run by TCRdb on the RACE reads, yielding one entry per CDR3 protein. Among approximately 81,000 distinct CDR3 sequences listed, approximately 8% were seen once. As for time point: healthy volunteer bleed at 6 weeks. Total RNA came from unfractionated whole blood.

The V gene is TRBV20-1, the J gene TRBJ2-3, with 12 bases fitting TRBD2. The sample was whole blood. The source is a male donor in good health. Some clones in this sample may be carry-over from other donors' samples. In DNA form, the CDR3 reads TGCAGTGCTAGGGTACTAGCGGGGGGTAGCACAGATACGCAGTATTTT. Protein sequence: CSARVLAGGSTDTQYF.